A selection of T cell receptor beta chains follows, all from one sample in a study of blood T cell repertoires in COVID-19. The protocol was immunoSEQ multiplex PCR, while the TCRdb copy is restricted to in-frame clones and leaves out a portion. This repertoire shows about 240,000 clones, roughly four fifths found once; its top ten account for roughly 9.6%. Sequenced: peripheral blood. The receptor source for this set is a woman older than 75 with acute or convalescent COVID-19. Each CDR3 is given with its conserved first and last residue.

cdr3_aa: CGACKNTEAFF
cdr3_length: 11
j_call: TRBJ1-1
v_call: TRBV28

cdr3_aa: CASSPGGAHSNQPQHF
cdr3_length: 16
j_call: TRBJ1-5
v_call: TRBV18

cdr3_aa: CASSPSPGTGDQPQHF
cdr3_length: 16
j_call: TRBJ1-5
v_call: TRBV9

cdr3_aa: CASSRQGAQYNEQFF
cdr3_length: 15
j_call: TRBJ2-1
v_call: TRBV2

cdr3_aa: CASSMDRGKRTDTQYF
cdr3_length: 16
j_call: TRBJ2-3
v_call: TRBV19

cdr3_aa: CASSPEQAFSYEQYF
cdr3_length: 15
j_call: TRBJ2-7
v_call: TRBV18

cdr3_aa: CASRLAGGPSDTQYF
cdr3_length: 15
j_call: TRBJ2-3
v_call: TRBV7-3

cdr3_aa: CAWRRVREAGELFF
cdr3_length: 14
j_call: TRBJ2-2
v_call: TRBV30

cdr3_aa: CASSRTLTNTEAFF
cdr3_length: 14
j_call: TRBJ1-1
v_call: TRBV5-8

cdr3_aa: CASSPGWQQFSGTHYEQYF
cdr3_length: 19
j_call: TRBJ2-7
v_call: TRBV27

cdr3_aa: CASSHARRTGGFNEQFF
cdr3_length: 17
j_call: TRBJ2-1
v_call: TRBV3-1/TRBV3-2

cdr3_aa: CASSLSPDRPWEKLFF
cdr3_length: 16
j_call: TRBJ1-4
v_call: TRBV7-2

cdr3_aa: CASSQMTGSYNSPLHF
cdr3_length: 16
j_call: TRBJ1-6
v_call: TRBV14

cdr3_aa: CASSYSPGTDTQYF
cdr3_length: 14
j_call: TRBJ2-3
v_call: TRBV6-5

cdr3_aa: CASSLLQGGSYTF
cdr3_length: 13
j_call: TRBJ1-2
v_call: TRBV14

cdr3_aa: CASSLLDREGTEAFF
cdr3_length: 15
j_call: TRBJ1-1
v_call: TRBV7-9

cdr3_aa: CASSPLGTSGGAVSDTQYF
cdr3_length: 19
j_call: TRBJ2-3
v_call: TRBV4-1

cdr3_aa: CASSDMYNEQFF
cdr3_length: 12
j_call: TRBJ2-1
v_call: TRBV6-1

cdr3_aa: CASRESYGYTF
cdr3_length: 11
j_call: TRBJ1-2
v_call: TRBV28

cdr3_aa: CASSRGTGSVEKLFF
cdr3_length: 15
j_call: TRBJ1-4
v_call: TRBV21-1

cdr3_aa: CASSPGQSFTYGYTF
cdr3_length: 15
j_call: TRBJ1-2
v_call: TRBV18

cdr3_aa: CASSRQTGSGEKLFF
cdr3_length: 15
j_call: TRBJ1-4
v_call: TRBV7-9

cdr3_aa: CASSGPAGAPSTDTQYF
cdr3_length: 17
j_call: TRBJ2-3
v_call: TRBV2

cdr3_aa: CASSQEPRSYEQYF
cdr3_length: 14
j_call: TRBJ2-7
v_call: TRBV3-1/TRBV3-2

cdr3_aa: CASSPDRATDTQYF
cdr3_length: 14
j_call: TRBJ2-3
v_call: TRBV18

cdr3_aa: CASSHGNQPQHF
cdr3_length: 12
j_call: TRBJ1-5
v_call: TRBV3-1/TRBV3-2

cdr3_aa: CASSSDRIQETQYF
cdr3_length: 14
j_call: TRBJ2-5
v_call: TRBV28

cdr3_aa: CASSLDPGNTEAFF
cdr3_length: 14
j_call: TRBJ1-1
v_call: TRBV5-1

cdr3_aa: CASSSRFRTGVNTEAFF
cdr3_length: 17
j_call: TRBJ1-1
v_call: TRBV7-9

cdr3_aa: CASSFTGTGGLEQYF
cdr3_length: 15
j_call: TRBJ2-7
v_call: TRBV7-2

cdr3_aa: CASSSNALGGLNTEAFF
cdr3_length: 17
j_call: TRBJ1-1
v_call: TRBV2

cdr3_aa: CSVRSFYQETQYF
cdr3_length: 13
j_call: TRBJ2-5
v_call: TRBV29-1

cdr3_aa: CASSKTRDIMGYGYTF
cdr3_length: 16
j_call: TRBJ1-2
v_call: TRBV9

cdr3_aa: CAISVGSPADQPQHF
cdr3_length: 15
j_call: TRBJ1-5
v_call: TRBV10-3

cdr3_aa: CASSPPTGRNEQFF
cdr3_length: 14
j_call: TRBJ2-1
v_call: TRBV7-9

cdr3_aa: CASSLGGQSNQPQHF
cdr3_length: 15
j_call: TRBJ1-5
v_call: TRBV5-8

cdr3_aa: CASSGQGYEQYF
cdr3_length: 12
j_call: TRBJ2-7
v_call: TRBV2

cdr3_aa: CASSLPSLEQYF
cdr3_length: 12
j_call: TRBJ2-7
v_call: TRBV7-2

cdr3_aa: CASSLEGPMNTEAFF
cdr3_length: 15
j_call: TRBJ1-1
v_call: TRBV28

cdr3_aa: CASSPQESYNSPLHF
cdr3_length: 15
j_call: TRBJ1-6
v_call: TRBV6-5

cdr3_aa: CASSFNRRNEKLFF
cdr3_length: 14
j_call: TRBJ1-4
v_call: TRBV28

cdr3_aa: CSSSTGTIYF
cdr3_length: 10
j_call: TRBJ1-3
v_call: TRBV29-1

cdr3_aa: CASSYLGQGGFF
cdr3_length: 12
j_call: TRBJ2-1
v_call: TRBV6-6

cdr3_aa: CASSLRGSPLHF
cdr3_length: 12
j_call: TRBJ1-6
v_call: TRBV6-5

cdr3_aa: CASSLWGTGWDTEAFF
cdr3_length: 16
j_call: TRBJ1-1
v_call: TRBV28

cdr3_aa: CASSQGTDRGSPLHF
cdr3_length: 15
j_call: TRBJ1-6
v_call: TRBV3-1/TRBV3-2

cdr3_aa: CASSLSSSYGYTF
cdr3_length: 13
j_call: TRBJ1-2
v_call: TRBV12-3/TRBV12-4

cdr3_aa: CASSQQGQGNGYTF
cdr3_length: 14
j_call: TRBJ1-2
v_call: TRBV3-1/TRBV3-2

cdr3_aa: CASSRAGGPGNEQFF
cdr3_length: 15
j_call: TRBJ2-1
v_call: TRBV27

cdr3_aa: CASSEAGVGNSPLHF
cdr3_length: 15
j_call: TRBJ1-6
v_call: TRBV10-2

cdr3_aa: CASSPPRGHTEAFF
cdr3_length: 14
j_call: TRBJ1-1
v_call: TRBV11-1

cdr3_aa: CASSPRLGQETQYF
cdr3_length: 14
j_call: TRBJ2-5
v_call: TRBV7-2